A single sample gave rise to the 18 T cell receptor beta chains below, sequenced in a study of blood T cell repertoires in COVID-19. Here immunoSEQ multiplex PCR was the method, and the copy in TCRdb shows in-frame clones only, minus some. The data hold tens of thousands of clones, with about 81% observed a single time. The specimen sequenced was peripheral blood. The receptors stem from a human donor in a cohort sampled during active COVID-19.

Written as DNA, the CDR3 is TGCGCCAGCAGCTCTCACCAGGGACTCAACACTGAAGCTTTCTTT. It is translated as CASSSHQGLNTEAFF. The chain combines TRBV5-1 with TRBJ1-1, with D possibly being TRBD1 (5 bases). Germline V gene data show CDR1 as SGHRS and CDR2 as YFSETQ. This CDR3 contains 15 residues. V shed 3 bases and J shed 2 bases, with 14 bases lying between them.

V gene TRBV18 combines with J gene TRBJ2-3; 10 bases agree with TRBD1. Trimming cost V 6 bases and J 4 bases; bases outside gene matches: 1. CDR1 is KGHSH and CDR2 is LQKENI in the germline V gene. CDR3 length equals 13 residues. This CDR3 is CASSGQGADTQYF. The CDR3 DNA reads as TGTGCCAGCTCTGGACAGGGGGCAGATACGCAGTATTTT.

This sequence joins TRBV18 and TRBJ2-3; D not resolved. This CDR3 has 13 amino acids. Germline CDR1 reads KGHSH; CDR2 reads LQKENI. Trimming cost V 1 base and J 1 base, with 3 bases left between them. This CDR3 reads CASSPRGTDTQYF. As DNA, the CDR3 is TGTGCCAGCTCACCACGCGGCACAGATACGCAGTATTTT.

This chain connects TRBV5-8 to TRBJ2-1; 14 bases match TRBD2. CDR3 length: 17 residues. The junction had 3 bases not matched to a gene; V was cut back by 3 bases and J by 1 base. Germline V gives CDR1 SGHTS, CDR2 YDEGEE. This CDR3 is CASSSGLAGGSYNEQFF. For the CDR3, the DNA is TGTGCCAGCAGCTCCGGACTAGCGGGGGGTTCCTACAATGAGCAGTTCTTC.

The table lists this clone with a count of one. The CDR3 loop reads CASSPPSQPQETQYF. The DNA for the CDR3 is TGTGCCAGCTCACCACCTAGCCAACCCCAAGAGACCCAGTACTTC. V gene TRBV18 combines with J gene TRBJ2-5; D unresolved. This CDR3 contains 15 residues. From germline, CDR1 is KGHSH and CDR2 LQKENI. V lost 0 bases, J lost 1 base, and 9 bases lay in between. Complete variable domain (other parts from reference TRBV18 and TRBJ2-5): NAGVMQNPRHLVRRRGQEARLRCSPMKGHSHVYWYRQLPEEGLKFMVYLQKENIIDESGMPKERFSAEFPKEGPSILRIQQVVRGDSAAYFCASSPPSQPQETQYFGPGTRLLVL.

This sequence joins TRBV5-1 and TRBJ1-4, with D possibly matching TRBD1 (5 bases). The germline gives CDR1 SGHRS, CDR2 YFSETQ. The CDR3 consists of 16 residues. The ends were cut back, 5 bases at V and 0 bases at J, with 14 bases in the middle. CDR3: CASSRTTGATNEKLFF. The CDR3 DNA reads TGCGCCAGCAGTCGGACCACAGGAGCAACTAATGAAAAACTGTTTTTT.

The chain combines TRBV12-3 or TRBV12-4 with TRBJ2-3; a possible D gene is TRBD1 (6 bases). Trimming removed 3 bases from V and 8 bases from J, with 12 bases in between. The CDR3 is 13 amino acids. The CDR3 bases are TGTGCCAGCAGTTTGGACAGCACGGGTACGCAGTATTTT. It specifies CASSLDSTGTQYF.

V and J are TRBV28 and TRBJ1-6; TRBD1 aligns across 7 bases. The germline CDR1 and CDR2 sequences are MDHEN and SYDVKM. The CDR3 length is 12 residues. V was clipped by 6 bases and J by 15 bases; unmatched bases: 8. Here the CDR3 reads CASSAPTGFLHF. In DNA, the CDR3 is TGTGCCAGCAGCGCTCCGACAGGGTTCCTCCACTTT.

The chain couples TRBV7-3 to TRBJ2-3, with D possibly matching TRBD1 (5 bases). Per the germline V gene, CDR1 is SGHTA and CDR2 is FQGTGA. The CDR3 runs 15 residues. Trimming shortened V by 2 bases and J by 3 bases, and 12 bases separated the two germline ends. The CDR3 is CASSLQGGRTDTQYF. The DNA of the CDR3 is TGTGCCAGCAGCTTACAGGGCGGTCGTACAGATACGCAGTATTTT.

V usage is TRBV4-1 and J usage is TRBJ2-2; D ambiguous. From germline, CDR1 is MGHRA and CDR2 YSYEKL. V was pared by 0 bases and J by 4 bases, with 9 bases between. The CDR3 loop spans 15 amino acids. CDR3 in amino acids: CASSQDGSLTGELFF. CDR3 DNA: TGCGCCAGCAGCCAAGATGGTAGCCTCACCGGGGAGCTGTTTTTT.

The V call is TRBV6-5, the J call TRBJ1-4; D is unresolved. The CDR3 is made up of 15 amino acids. Per germline, CDR1 MNHEY and CDR2 SVGAGI. V dropped 2 bases and J dropped 8 bases, with 15 bases sitting between them. The CDR3 coding sequence is TGTGCCAGCAGTTACGAAACAGCGGTTAAAGAAAAACTGTTTTTT. Its protein is CASSYETAVKEKLFF.

About this clone itself: At one end the junction does not follow the germline gene, possibly because of a read error. The rearrangement links TRBV6-2 or TRBV6-3 to TRBJ2-7; TRBD1 matches at 8 bases. Germline assignment: CDR1 MNHEY and CDR2 SVGEGT. The CDR3 is 16 amino acids. The CDR3 nucleotides read TGTGCCAGCAGTGACCCGACAGGGGACAACTCCGACGAGCAGTACTTC. This encodes CASSDPTGDNSDEQYF.

The chain carries TRBV7-3 and TRBJ2-7; a weak D match, TRBD1 (5 bases). CDR3 length: 15 residues. The germline CDR1 and CDR2 sequences are SGHTA and FQGTGA. V lost 6 bases, J lost 3 bases, and 18 bases lay in between. The CDR3 DNA sequence: TGTGCCAGCAGTCCTGGACATTCCAAAATCTACGAGCAGTACTTC. Its translation is CASSPGHSKIYEQYF.

The DNA of the CDR3 is TGTGCCAGCAGCACACAGGGACAGACCTTAAACTATGGCTACACCTTC. Translating it yields CASSTQGQTLNYGYTF. The rearrangement uses TRBV7-2 and TRBJ1-2; 7 bases are shared with TRBD1. The ends lost 5 bases at V and 2 bases at J; junction bases unmatched: 11. The CDR3 consists of 16 residues. Germline V gene sequence: CDR1 SGHTA, CDR2 FQGNSA. Complete variable domain (other parts from reference TRBV7-2 and TRBJ1-2): GAGVSQSPSNKVTEKGKDVELRCDPISGHTALYWYRQSLGQGLEFLIYFQGNSAPDKSGLPSDRFSAERTGGSVSTLTIQRTQQEDSAVYLCASSTQGQTLNYGYTFGSGTRLTVV.

The rearrangement links TRBV6-5 to TRBJ1-5; 9 nucleotides align to TRBD1. Germline lookup yields CDR1 MNHEY and CDR2 SVGAGI. This CDR3 has 15 amino acids. V was clipped by 6 bases and J by 2 bases; unmatched bases: 5. CDR3 DNA sequence: TGTGCCAGCAGACCTACAGGGGGCGGCAATCAGCCCCAGCATTTT. Translating it yields CASRPTGGGNQPQHF.

The chain has TRBV9 and TRBJ1-4, with a possible D match to TRBD1 (6 bases). Germline CDR1 and CDR2: SGDLS and YYNGEE. The V end was cut by 2 bases, the J end by 3 bases, with 14 bases between. The CDR3 is 16 residues long. This chain's CDR3 is CASSVAPTGANEKLFF. The DNA of the CDR3 is TGTGCCAGCAGCGTGGCCCCGACAGGCGCTAATGAAAAACTGTTTTTT.

This chain links TRBV18 with TRBJ2-3; 9 positions agree with TRBD1. The CDR3 contains 15 residues. The germline CDR1 and CDR2 sequences are KGHSH and LQKENI. The V and J ends lost 4 bases and 5 bases, in that order; junction bases with no gene match: 7. The CDR3 bases are TGTGCCAGCTCACGCCGGGGACAGGGAGGAGATACGCAGTATTTT. The encoded protein is CASSRRGQGGDTQYF.

The rearrangement links TRBV2 to TRBJ1-5, with TRBD1 matching over 7 bases. The germline V gene encodes CDR1 SNHLY and CDR2 FYNNEI. The CDR3 has 18 amino acids. J was trimmed by 3 bases and V by 0 bases; bases with no gene match: 11. The CDR3 nucleotides read TGTGCCAGCAGTGAAGCGGATCTAATCAGGGGGATCAATCAGCCCCAGCATTTT. Translated: CASSEADLIRGINQPQHF.